The clone carrying this T cell receptor (beta chain) was recorded a few times. The CDR3 covers 15 residues. The V end lost 7 bases, the J end lost 3 bases, and 18 bases lay between the germline ends. Germline V CDR1 and CDR2: MNHEY, SMNVEV (reference sequence). The data originate from a study of patients and donors after allogeneic stem cell transplantation. TCRdb analysed the RT-PCR reads with MiXCR anew, one entry per CDR3 protein. The sample holds about a million distinct CDR3 sequences, roughly 18% seen once. The sequence came from a human donor who was either an allogeneic HSCT recipient or a stem cell or donor lymphocyte infusion donor (not recorded which). It is not recorded whose cells these are; they may come from a transplant donor. Sequencing used blood, either unsorted or a sorted T cell fraction (not recorded which). The chain joins TRBV27 to TRBJ1-1, with TRBD1 as a possible D gene (6 bases). CDR3: CASTLRTGWDTEAFF. In nucleotides, the CDR3 is TGTGCCAGCACCCTCAGAACAGGGTGGGACACTGAAGCTTTCTTT.